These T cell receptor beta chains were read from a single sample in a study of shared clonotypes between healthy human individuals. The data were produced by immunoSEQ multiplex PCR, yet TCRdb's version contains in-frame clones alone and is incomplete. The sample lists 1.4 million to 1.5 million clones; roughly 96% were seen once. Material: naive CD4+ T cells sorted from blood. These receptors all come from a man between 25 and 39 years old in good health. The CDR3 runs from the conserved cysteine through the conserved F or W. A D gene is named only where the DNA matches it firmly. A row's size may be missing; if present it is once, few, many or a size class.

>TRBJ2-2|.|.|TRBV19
CASFSGELFF
TGTGCCAGCTTCTCGGGGGAGCTGTTTTTT
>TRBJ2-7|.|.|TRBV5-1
CASSLTGSYEQYF
TGCGCCAGCAGCTTGACAGGGTCCTACGAGCAGTACTTC
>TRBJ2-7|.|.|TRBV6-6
CASSYEAALSYGQYF
TGTGCCAGCAGTTACGAAGCGGCCCTCTCCTACGGGCAGTACTTC
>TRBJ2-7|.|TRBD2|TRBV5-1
CASSVSGRAYEQYF
TGCGCCAGCAGCGTTAGCGGGAGGGCCTACGAGCAGTACTTC
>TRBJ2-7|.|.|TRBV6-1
CASSINRDLIYEQYF
TGTGCCAGCAGTATAAACCGGGACCTTATCTACGAGCAGTACTTC
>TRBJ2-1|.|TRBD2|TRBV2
CASSRQTSGTYNEQFF
TGTGCCAGCAGTCGACAGACTAGCGGGACATACAATGAGCAGTTCTTC
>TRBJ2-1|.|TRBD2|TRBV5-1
CASYGLAGSNEQFF
TGCGCCAGCTACGGACTAGCGGGAAGCAATGAGCAGTTCTTC
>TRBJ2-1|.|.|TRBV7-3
CASSKHSGTPNNEQFF
TGTGCCAGCTCGAAACACAGCGGGACACCGAACAATGAGCAGTTCTTC
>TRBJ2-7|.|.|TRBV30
CAWSGYAYSYEQYF
TGTGCCTGGAGCGGCTATGCTTACTCCTACGAGCAGTACTTC
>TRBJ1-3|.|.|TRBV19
CASSRTADGNTIYF
TGTGCCAGTAGTCGGACAGCTGATGGAAACACCATATATTTT
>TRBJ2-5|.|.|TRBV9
CASSVGVRAETQYF
TGTGCCAGCAGCGTAGGAGTGAGGGCCGAGACCCAGTACTTC
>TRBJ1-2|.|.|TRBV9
CASSPEVGGYTF
TGTGCCAGCAGCCCTGAGGTCGGTGGCTACACCTTC
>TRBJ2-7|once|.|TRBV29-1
CSVEDSWYEQYF
TGCAGCGTAGAGGACAGCTGGTACGAGCAGTACTTC
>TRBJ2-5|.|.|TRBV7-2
CASSLAHKAETQYF
TGTGCCAGCAGCTTAGCGCACAAGGCGGAGACCCAGTACTTC
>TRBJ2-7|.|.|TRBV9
CASSVGSTGIPSYEQYF
TGTGCCAGCAGCGTAGGTTCGACAGGTATACCTTCCTACGAGCAGTACTTC
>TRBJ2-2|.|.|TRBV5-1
CASSLAGGPGELFF
TGCGCCAGCAGCTTGGCCGGAGGGCCCGGGGAGCTGTTTTTT
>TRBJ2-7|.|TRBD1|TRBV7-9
CASSSSGQGYEQYF
TGTGCCAGCAGCTCCTCGGGACAGGGCTACGAGCAGTACTTC
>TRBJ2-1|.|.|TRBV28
CASTFLGRGFQFF
TGTGCCAGCACCTTCCTTGGCAGAGGGTTCCAGTTCTTC
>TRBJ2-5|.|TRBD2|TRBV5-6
CASSDSTSGAPGPQYF
TGTGCCAGCAGCGATTCGACTAGCGGGGCCCCAGGGCCCCAGTACTTC
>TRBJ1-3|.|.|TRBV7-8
CASSLVPGDAGNTIYF
TGTGCCAGCAGCTTAGTCCCAGGGGACGCTGGAAACACCATATATTTT
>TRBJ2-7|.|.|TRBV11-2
CASSPSSGFQFPEPYEQYF
TGTGCCAGCAGCCCCTCTTCGGGATTCCAGTTTCCCGAGCCTTACGAGCAGTACTTC
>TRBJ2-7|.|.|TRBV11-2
CASSLDPRSYEQYF
TGTGCCAGCAGCTTAGACCCCAGGAGCTACGAGCAGTACTTC
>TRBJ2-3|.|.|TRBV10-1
CASSFGADTQYF
TGCGCCAGCAGTTTCGGTGCAGATACGCAGTATTTT
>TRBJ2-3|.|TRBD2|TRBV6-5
CASSYGAGVFTDTQYF
TGTGCCAGCAGTTACGGGGCGGGAGTCTTCACAGATACGCAGTATTTT
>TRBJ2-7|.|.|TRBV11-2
CASSSEAVEQYF
TGTGCCAGCAGCTCGGAGGCGGTTGAGCAGTACTTC
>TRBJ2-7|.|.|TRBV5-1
CASSNSESYEQYF
TGCGCCAGCAGTAACTCGGAATCCTACGAGCAGTACTTC
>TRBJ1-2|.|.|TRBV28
CASSLGPQGAGYGYTF
TGTGCCAGCAGTTTAGGCCCACAGGGAGCGGGCTATGGCTACACCTTC
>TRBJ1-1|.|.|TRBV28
CASSPGLVTEAFF
TGTGCCAGCAGTCCTGGTTTGGTCACTGAAGCTTTCTTT
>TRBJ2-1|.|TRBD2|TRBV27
CASSFLSGRPYNEQFF
TGTGCCAGCAGTTTCCTTAGCGGGAGACCATACAATGAGCAGTTCTTC
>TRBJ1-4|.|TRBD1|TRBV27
CASSLAGTGTNEKLFF
TGTGCCAGCTCTCTAGCCGGGACAGGAACTAATGAAAAACTGTTTTTT
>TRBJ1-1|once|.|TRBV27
CASSFQGFTEAFF
TGTGCCAGCAGTTTTCAGGGGTTCACTGAAGCTTTCTTT
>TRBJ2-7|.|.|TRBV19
CAGQHCRCSQYF
TGTGCCGGCCAACACTGCCGGTGCAGCCAGTACTTC
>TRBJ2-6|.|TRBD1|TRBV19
CASSNRGLRSGANVLTF
TGTGCCAGTAGTAACAGGGGGCTCCGCTCTGGGGCCAACGTCCTGACTTTC
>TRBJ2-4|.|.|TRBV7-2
CASSLSTRRNIQYF
TGTGCCAGCAGTCTCTCGACTAGGCGGAACATTCAGTACTTC
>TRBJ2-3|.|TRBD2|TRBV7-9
CASSLSSGRDTQYF
TGTGCCAGCAGCTTGAGTAGCGGGAGGGATACGCAGTATTTT
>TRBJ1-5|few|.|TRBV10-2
CASRDNSNQPQHF
TGCGCCAGCAGGGATAATAGCAATCAGCCCCAGCATTTT
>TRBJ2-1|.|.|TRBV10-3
CAISERSNNEQFF
TGTGCCATCAGTGAGAGGAGCAACAATGAGCAGTTCTTC